This T cell receptor (beta chain) was documented in a study of beta chain features in type 1 diabetes. Across the whole study: Cell yields, gender and age were similar in healthy donors and patients. Overall study findings and caveats: Reads derived from cDNA could over-represent cells showing high TCR expression. TCRB CDR3s were moderately but significantly shorter in Type 1 diabetes patients in all four CD4+ subsets. Naive, central memory and regulatory TCRB repertoires appeared more similar among patients than healthy donors.

Expressed TCRB transcripts were sequenced, since all the RNA that had been isolated was reverse transcribed. The repertoire was sequenced with immunoSEQ multiplex PCR; TCRdb's copy has only in-frame clones and lacks some. The table includes 28,000 or so clones, almost 65% detected once. This clone was recorded a few times. Its antigen is currently unknown. Germline V gene lookup returns CDR1 PRHDT and CDR2 FYEKMQ (reference sequence). The CDR3 consists of 19 residues. V dropped 3 bases and J dropped 1; count of bases not matched to a gene: 9. The chain joins TRBV13 to TRBJ2-1, with 13 bases identical to TRBD2. The clonotype comes from a young woman with type 1 diabetes. The sample comprised Tregs from blood. CDR3: CASSFLGLAGVGSYNEQFF. In nucleotides, the CDR3 is TGTGCCAGCAGCTTTCTCGGACTAGCGGGAGTCGGTTCCTACAATGAGCAGTTCTTC.